This passage covers 9 T cell receptor beta chains from one sample sequenced in a study of blood T cell repertoires in COVID-19. The method was immunoSEQ multiplex PCR; TCRdb's version includes in-frame clones alone and lacks a portion of them. The table includes 150,000 to 200,000 clones, approximately 90% detected once. Sequenced input: peripheral blood. The receptors were gathered from a man aged 18 to 29 with acute or convalescent COVID-19.

V gene TRBV19 combines with J gene TRBJ1-2; 10 bases line up with TRBD1. V dropped 1 base and J dropped 5; count of bases not matched to a gene: 7. Germline V gives CDR1 LNHDA, CDR2 SQIVND (reference sequence). This CDR3 is 16 amino acids long. In DNA form, the CDR3 reads TGTGCCAGTAGTATAGCACCGGGACAGGGGTTGTATGGCTACACCTTC. Protein: CASSIAPGQGLYGYTF.

This chain joins TRBV5-1 and TRBJ2-7; a possible D gene is TRBD1 (7 bases). Germline V CDR1 and CDR2: SGHRS, YFSETQ. This CDR3 contains 16 residues. Trimming shortened V by 2 bases and J by 1 base, and 16 bases separated the two germline ends. The CDR3 region is CASSLGGTATSYEQYF. CDR3 sequence (DNA): TGCGCCAGCAGCTTAGGCGGGACAGCCACGTCCTACGAGCAGTACTTC.

This sequence joins TRBV27 and TRBJ1-5; no reliable D call. Germline CDR1 MNHEY, CDR2 SMNVEV (reference sequence). Deletions cut 0 bases from V and 7 bases from J, with 16 bases between. The CDR3 has 16 amino acids. CDR3 amino acids: CASSLSMEPSGQPQHF. For the CDR3, the DNA is TGTGCCAGCAGTTTATCGATGGAACCCTCGGGGCAGCCCCAGCATTTT.

This clone showed up just once. The chain has TRBV5-6 and TRBJ2-3; 11 bases fit TRBD2. Germline loops: CDR1 SGHDT, CDR2 YYEEEE. The trim removed 3 bases at V and 6 bases at J, leaving 6 bases unmatched. This CDR3 spans 15 amino acids. The CDR3 sequence: CASSSLAGVGDTQYF. The CDR3 region has the DNA TGTGCCAGCAGCTCACTAGCGGGAGTCGGGGATACGCAGTATTTT.

J is TRBJ2-1 and V is TRBV10-2, with TRBD2 matching over 11 bases. The CDR3 length is 16 residues. V shed 5 bases, J shed 6 bases, and the junction held 9 bases outside the gene matches. The V gene's germline CDR1 is WSHSY and CDR2 SAAADI. The CDR3 coding sequence is TGCGCCAGCAGTCTCGTAGGGACTAGCGGTCTCAATGAGCAGTTCTTC. It is translated as CASSLVGTSGLNEQFF.

A note on this clone: Other DNA sequences in the sample encode the same CDR3. V and J are TRBV5-4 and TRBJ1-1, with 9 bases lining up with TRBD1. The germline gives CDR1 SGHNT, CDR2 YYREEE (reference sequence). The CDR3 contains 13 residues. J lost 5 bases, V lost 3 bases, and 2 bases had no gene match. CDR3 nucleotides: TGTGCCAGCAGCTCGACAGGGGGAACTGAAGCTTTCTTT. Protein sequence: CASSSTGGTEAFF.

To note about this clone: The junction departs from the called germline gene at one end, perhaps through a read error. The chain recombines TRBV20-1 with TRBJ2-1; D is uncertain. CDR1 and CDR2 from the germline V gene are DFQATT and SNEGSKA (reference sequence). This CDR3 is built from 15 residues. Written as DNA, the CDR3 is TGCAGTCCTAGTGCGCGGTCCGGTTCAGTGGATGAGCAGTTCTTC. It encodes CSPSARSGSVDEQFF.

The chain uses TRBV27 and TRBJ1-4; D is possibly TRBD1 (5 bases). The germline V gene has CDR1 MNHEY and CDR2 SMNVEV (reference sequence). The CDR3 spans 16 residues. V was clipped by 7 bases and J by 7 bases, with 22 bases between them. DNA for the CDR3: TGTGCCAGCACCACGTTCGGGGGAGGGCATGGTGAAAAACTGTTTTTT. As protein: CASTTFGGGHGEKLFF.

The V and J genes are TRBV12-5 and TRBJ2-6; 7 nucleotides agree with TRBD2. The CDR3 length is 20 residues. Trimming removed 0 bases from V and 0 bases from J; junction bases left unmatched: 11. CDR1 is LGHNT, CDR2 FRNRAP, per germline. The CDR3 spells CASGLVTMLAVSSGANVLTF. CDR3 in DNA: TGTGCTAGTGGTTTGGTAACCATGCTAGCGGTTAGCTCTGGGGCCAACGTCCTGACTTTC.